This T cell receptor beta chain stems from a study of cytomegalovirus exposure and HLA in healthy donors. About the research overall: Of roughly 400 genotyped donors, about 81% grouped in the Caucasian-associated ancestry cluster.

Germline V gene sequence: CDR1 GTSNPN, CDR2 SVGIG (reference sequence). V dropped 2 bases and J dropped 4 bases, with 5 bases sitting between them. The length of the CDR3 is 12 residues. The count of this clone is one. Its antigen is not known. With 60 Vbeta and 13 Jbeta primers, the PCR was carried out. Original analysis: An analysis that came later counted approximately 76 million unique TCR beta chains, roughly 11 million shared. This table comes from immunoSEQ multiplex PCR, and its TCRdb copy is limited to in-frame clones, with some not included. That table supplies the V and J calls and clone size; D and trimming were determined from the DNA. The profile covers 110,000 or so clones, with roughly 72% appearing a single time and roughly 4.2% taken by the ten largest. Study-level results: Information on immune exposure was restricted to one variable (CMV serostatus).

Sequences were obtained from PBMCs. V usage is TRBV30 and J usage is TRBJ2-2; D unclear. This TCR was recovered from a woman between 35 and 50 years old in good health and CMV-seropositive. The CDR3 loop is CAWSPGTGELFF. The CDR3 DNA sequence: TGTGCCTGGAGTCCCGGCACCGGGGAGCTGTTTTTT.